Sequencing of this T cell receptor beta chain was carried out in a study of T cells in Graves' hyperthyroidism and ophthalmopathy. Study-level points and caveats: A model of 13 V-J pairs discriminated ophthalmopathy from stable hyperthyroidism. Blood also showed most of the thyroid clonotypes that were expanded above 0.001.

This clonotype was seen ten or more times. Its specificity is not known. Hyperthyroidism was newly diagnosed in patients aged 18 to 65 (duration under 2 months). Thyroid ultrasound and orbital computed tomography, with clinical symptoms and serum thyroxine and TRAb, informed diagnoses. The CDR3 consists of 14 residues. The germline V gene encodes CDR1 SEHNR and CDR2 FQNEAQ (reference sequence). Unmatched junction bases numbered 5, after V lost 4 bases and J lost 8 bases. The investigators amplified TCR beta CDR3 regions from RNA transcripts. When the TCR CDR3 underwent first-round RT-PCR, the HTBI primer set was used. TCRdb re-analysed the multiplex PCR reads in MiXCR, keeping a single row per CDR3 protein. Among some 800,000 distinct CDR3 sequences, around 39% were seen once, and the ten largest hold 8% to 9%.

The gene calls are TRBV7-9 and TRBJ1-4, with 9 nucleotides matching TRBD1. The sequenced material came from blood. The sequence was collected from a man younger than 35 with Graves' hyperthyroidism. CDR3 bases: TGTGCCAGCAGCTCCGGGACAGGGTACGAAAAACTGTTTTTT. This translates into CASSSGTGYEKLFF.